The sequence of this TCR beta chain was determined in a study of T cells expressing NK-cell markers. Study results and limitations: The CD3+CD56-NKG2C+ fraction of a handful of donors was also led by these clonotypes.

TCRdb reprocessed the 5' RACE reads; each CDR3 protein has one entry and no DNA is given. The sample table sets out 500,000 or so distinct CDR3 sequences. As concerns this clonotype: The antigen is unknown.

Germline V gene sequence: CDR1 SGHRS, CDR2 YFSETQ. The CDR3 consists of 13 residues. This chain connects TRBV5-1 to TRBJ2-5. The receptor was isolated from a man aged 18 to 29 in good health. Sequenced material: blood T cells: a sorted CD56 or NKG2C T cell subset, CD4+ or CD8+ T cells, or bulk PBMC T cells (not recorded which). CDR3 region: CASRQGAQETQYF.